The rows below give T cell receptor beta chains drawn from one sample of a study of CD8 T cells in ankylosing spondylitis. MiXCR, run by TCRdb on the 5' RACE reads, gives a single entry per CDR3 protein. In the table there are some 40,000 distinct CDR3 sequences, over 9% of which are singletons. The specimen was blood, either unsorted or a sorted T cell fraction (not recorded which). The receptors were gathered from a male donor with ankylosing spondylitis or in good health (not recorded which). CDR3s include the opening cysteine and the closing phenylalanine or tryptophan. D genes are given only for firm matches. Clone size is shown for a subset of rows, as once, few, many or a class of expanded clone.

D gene: -; J gene: TRBJ2-3; V gene: TRBV6-5; clone size: many; CDR3 protein: CASSYRGIPDTQYF; CDR3 DNA: TGTGCCAGCAGTTACCGGGGAATTCCTGATACGCAGTATTTT
D gene: TRBD1; J gene: TRBJ1-5; V gene: TRBV11-2; clone size: many; CDR3 protein: CASSSGQVSVPQHF; CDR3 DNA: TGTGCCAGCAGTTCGGGACAGGTGTCTGTGCCCCAGCATTTT
D gene: -; J gene: TRBJ2-1; V gene: TRBV12-3/TRBV12-4; clone size: many; CDR3 protein: CASSLLLEQFF; CDR3 DNA: TGTGCCAGCAGTTTACTCCTTGAGCAGTTCTTC
D gene: -; J gene: TRBJ2-7; V gene: TRBV20-1; clone size: many; CDR3 protein: CSASLGGDSYEQYF; CDR3 DNA: TGCAGTGCTAGTCTTGGCGGGGATTCCTACGAGCAGTACTTC
D gene: -; J gene: TRBJ1-5; V gene: TRBV12-3/TRBV12-4; clone size: many; CDR3 protein: CASSLVQGYSNQPQHF; CDR3 DNA: TGTGCCAGCAGTTTAGTACAGGGCTATAGCAATCAGCCCCAGCATTTT
D gene: -; J gene: TRBJ2-1; V gene: TRBV15; clone size: many; CDR3 protein: CATSRDRGTYNEQFF; CDR3 DNA: TGTGCCACCAGCAGAGATCGCGGTACCTACAATGAGCAGTTCTTC
D gene: TRBD1; J gene: TRBJ2-7; V gene: TRBV7-2; clone size: many; CDR3 protein: CASSLGGDRGYEQYF; CDR3 DNA: TGTGCCAGCAGCTTAGGGGGGGACAGGGGGTACGAGCAGTACTTC
D gene: -; J gene: TRBJ1-5; V gene: TRBV5-5; clone size: many; CDR3 protein: CASSLERDQPQHF; CDR3 DNA: TGTGCCAGCAGCTTGGAGAGAGATCAGCCCCAGCATTTT
D gene: TRBD1; J gene: TRBJ2-2; V gene: TRBV7-9; clone size: few; CDR3 protein: CASSSMDRGNTGELFF; CDR3 DNA: TGTGCCAGCAGCTCCATGGACAGGGGGAACACCGGGGAGCTGTTTTTT
D gene: TRBD1; J gene: TRBJ1-3; V gene: TRBV18; clone size: many; CDR3 protein: CASSPPRTGVAGNTIYF; CDR3 DNA: TGTGCCAGCTCACCACCGAGGACAGGGGTTGCGGGAAACACCATATATTTT
D gene: -; J gene: TRBJ2-2; V gene: TRBV7-8; clone size: many; CDR3 protein: CASSLRTGSGLFF; CDR3 DNA: TGTGCCAGCAGCTTGCGCACGGGGTCGGGGCTGTTTTTT
D gene: TRBD2; J gene: TRBJ2-3; V gene: TRBV4-3; clone size: -; CDR3 protein: CASSRRTSGRTTDTQYF; CDR3 DNA: TGCGCCAGCAGCCGCCGGACTAGCGGGAGGACCACAGATACGCAGTATTTT
D gene: -; J gene: TRBJ2-3; V gene: TRBV6-5; clone size: -; CDR3 protein: CASSYSNTPADTQYF; CDR3 DNA: TGTGCCAGCAGTTACTCGAATACACCGGCAGATACGCAGTATTTT
D gene: TRBD1; J gene: TRBJ2-7; V gene: TRBV29-1; clone size: many; CDR3 protein: CSTTGQGVYEQYF; CDR3 DNA: TGCAGCACTACGGGACAGGGGGTTTACGAGCAGTACTTC
D gene: -; J gene: TRBJ1-1; V gene: TRBV20-1; clone size: -; CDR3 protein: CSADGGMNTEAFF; CDR3 DNA: TGCAGTGCTGACGGGGGAATGAACACTGAAGCTTTCTTT
D gene: TRBD1; J gene: TRBJ2-7; V gene: TRBV28; clone size: many; CDR3 protein: CASSVPGQGVEQYF; CDR3 DNA: TGTGCCAGCAGCGTACCGGGACAGGGGGTCGAGCAGTACTTC
D gene: -; J gene: TRBJ2-1; V gene: TRBV29-1; clone size: many; CDR3 protein: CSVSSGTEQFF; CDR3 DNA: TGCAGCGTTAGCTCTGGGACAGAGCAGTTCTTC
D gene: -; J gene: TRBJ2-7; V gene: TRBV4-2; clone size: -; CDR3 protein: CAMGPGLLYEQYF; CDR3 DNA: TGTGCCATGGGCCCCGGACTCCTCTACGAGCAGTACTTC
D gene: -; J gene: TRBJ2-7; V gene: TRBV12-3/TRBV12-4; clone size: many; CDR3 protein: CASSRSLRWEVYEQYF; CDR3 DNA: TGTGCCAGCAGCCGATCCCTGAGGTGGGAAGTATACGAGCAGTACTTC
D gene: -; J gene: TRBJ2-1; V gene: TRBV11-1; clone size: few; CDR3 protein: CASSLATYNEQFF; CDR3 DNA: TGTGCCAGCAGCCTCGCCACATACAATGAGCAGTTCTTC
D gene: TRBD2; J gene: TRBJ2-7; V gene: TRBV5-1; clone size: many; CDR3 protein: CASSGSGGEQYF; CDR3 DNA: TGCGCCAGCAGCGGGTCGGGGGGCGAGCAGTACTTC
D gene: TRBD2; J gene: TRBJ2-3; V gene: TRBV5-1; clone size: many; CDR3 protein: CASSLTSGTDTQYF; CDR3 DNA: TGCGCCAGCAGCCTGACTAGCGGGACAGATACGCAGTATTTT
D gene: -; J gene: TRBJ2-6; V gene: TRBV5-1; clone size: many; CDR3 protein: CASSLDRGSGANVLTF; CDR3 DNA: TGCGCCAGCAGCTTGGATCGGGGGTCTGGGGCCAACGTCCTGACTTTC
D gene: TRBD1; J gene: TRBJ2-7; V gene: TRBV7-8; clone size: -; CDR3 protein: CASSIDRGNYEQYF; CDR3 DNA: TGTGCCAGCAGCATTGACAGGGGAAACTACGAGCAGTACTTC
D gene: -; J gene: TRBJ2-1; V gene: TRBV19; clone size: many; CDR3 protein: CASSRDPTGGFYNEQFF; CDR3 DNA: TGTGCCAGTAGTAGGGACCCCACAGGCGGCTTCTACAATGAGCAGTTCTTC
D gene: -; J gene: TRBJ2-1; V gene: TRBV6-2/TRBV6-3; clone size: many; CDR3 protein: CASRRGLTSNEQFF; CDR3 DNA: TGTGCCAGTAGGAGGGGACTCACCTCCAATGAGCAGTTCTTC
D gene: -; J gene: TRBJ1-1; V gene: TRBV5-1; clone size: many; CDR3 protein: CASSLLAYTEAFF; CDR3 DNA: TGCGCCAGCAGCTTGTTGGCGTACACTGAAGCTTTCTTT
D gene: -; J gene: TRBJ1-3; V gene: TRBV12-3/TRBV12-4; clone size: many; CDR3 protein: CASEGNRNTIYF; CDR3 DNA: TGTGCCAGCGAAGGGAATAGAAACACCATATATTTT
D gene: -; J gene: TRBJ2-4; V gene: TRBV12-3/TRBV12-4; clone size: many; CDR3 protein: CASSLRTVKNIQYF; CDR3 DNA: TGTGCCAGCAGTTTAAGGACAGTCAAAAACATTCAGTACTTC
D gene: TRBD2; J gene: TRBJ2-6; V gene: TRBV4-2; clone size: many; CDR3 protein: CASNPNSAGELDSGANVLTF; CDR3 DNA: TGTGCCAGCAATCCCAATAGCGCGGGAGAACTTGACTCTGGGGCCAACGTCCTGACTTTC
D gene: -; J gene: TRBJ2-1; V gene: TRBV28; clone size: many; CDR3 protein: CASSFRSGEQFF; CDR3 DNA: TGTGCCAGCAGTTTTAGGTCAGGGGAGCAGTTCTTC
D gene: -; J gene: TRBJ2-3; V gene: TRBV6-4; clone size: many; CDR3 protein: CASSPGTSGTDTQYF; CDR3 DNA: TGTGCCAGCAGCCCCGGGACTTCAGGCACAGATACGCAGTATTTT
D gene: TRBD2; J gene: TRBJ2-1; V gene: TRBV25-1; clone size: many; CDR3 protein: CASSDQPPSGTDNEQFF; CDR3 DNA: TGTGCCAGCAGTGACCAACCCCCTAGCGGGACCGACAATGAGCAGTTCTTC
D gene: -; J gene: TRBJ2-7; V gene: TRBV29-1; clone size: many; CDR3 protein: CSVEDGGGVYEQYF; CDR3 DNA: TGCAGCGTTGAAGATGGCGGGGGCGTCTACGAGCAGTACTTC
D gene: -; J gene: TRBJ2-5; V gene: TRBV19; clone size: many; CDR3 protein: CASSIAGPLQETQYF; CDR3 DNA: TGTGCCAGTAGTATCGCGGGTCCCCTCCAAGAGACCCAGTACTTC
D gene: -; J gene: TRBJ2-2; V gene: TRBV7-9; clone size: many; CDR3 protein: CASSVRLGSTGELFF; CDR3 DNA: TGTGCCAGCAGCGTCAGGCTTGGGTCCACCGGGGAGCTGTTTTTT
D gene: TRBD1; J gene: TRBJ2-3; V gene: TRBV5-1; clone size: many; CDR3 protein: CASSPDREDTQYF; CDR3 DNA: TGCGCCAGCAGCCCCGACAGGGAAGATACGCAGTATTTT
D gene: -; J gene: TRBJ1-2; V gene: TRBV12-3/TRBV12-4; clone size: many; CDR3 protein: CASSLSGGYTF; CDR3 DNA: TGTGCCAGCAGTTTAAGTGGTGGCTACACCTTC
D gene: TRBD2; J gene: TRBJ2-3; V gene: TRBV5-1; clone size: many; CDR3 protein: CASRTSGTSTDTQYF; CDR3 DNA: TGCGCCAGCCGGACTAGCGGGACTAGCACAGATACGCAGTATTTT
D gene: TRBD2; J gene: TRBJ2-7; V gene: TRBV10-3; clone size: many; CDR3 protein: CAEAGPKREKGTYEQYF; CDR3 DNA: TGTGCCGAAGCGGGACCTAAACGGGAAAAGGGAACCTACGAGCAGTACTTC
D gene: TRBD2; J gene: TRBJ2-1; V gene: TRBV29-1; clone size: many; CDR3 protein: CSVTSGPSSYNEQFF; CDR3 DNA: TGCAGCGTAACTAGCGGGCCCAGCTCCTACAATGAGCAGTTCTTC
D gene: TRBD1; J gene: TRBJ2-2; V gene: TRBV12-3/TRBV12-4; clone size: many; CDR3 protein: CASRPGQSTGELFF; CDR3 DNA: TGTGCCAGCAGACCGGGACAGAGCACCGGGGAGCTGTTTTTT
D gene: -; J gene: TRBJ2-7; V gene: TRBV3-1; clone size: -; CDR3 protein: CASSQDGGAFGKQYF; CDR3 DNA: TGTGCCAGCAGCCAAGATGGGGGGGCCTTTGGAAAGCAGTACTTC
D gene: TRBD2; J gene: TRBJ2-5; V gene: TRBV7-8; clone size: many; CDR3 protein: CASSLALAGPQETQYF; CDR3 DNA: TGTGCCAGCAGCTTAGCTCTAGCGGGCCCCCAAGAGACCCAGTACTTC
D gene: -; J gene: TRBJ2-2; V gene: TRBV12-3/TRBV12-4; clone size: many; CDR3 protein: CASRFNRLVDTGELFF; CDR3 DNA: TGTGCCAGCAGATTCAACCGACTAGTCGACACCGGGGAGCTGTTTTTT
D gene: TRBD2; J gene: TRBJ2-3; V gene: TRBV18; clone size: many; CDR3 protein: CASSPPETSDTDTQYF; CDR3 DNA: TGTGCCAGCTCACCTCCGGAGACTAGCGACACAGATACGCAGTATTTT
D gene: -; J gene: TRBJ2-2; V gene: TRBV5-1; clone size: many; CDR3 protein: CASSWGTGSTGELFF; CDR3 DNA: TGCGCCAGCAGCTGGGGGACGGGAAGTACCGGGGAGCTGTTTTTT
D gene: -; J gene: TRBJ2-5; V gene: TRBV7-9; clone size: many; CDR3 protein: CASSRIREQETQYF; CDR3 DNA: TGTGCCAGCAGCCGTATACGGGAGCAAGAGACCCAGTACTTC
D gene: TRBD1; J gene: TRBJ1-6; V gene: TRBV7-6; clone size: many; CDR3 protein: CASSLGTGELNSPLHF; CDR3 DNA: TGTGCCAGCAGCTTAGGGACAGGGGAGTTGAATTCACCCCTCCACTTT
D gene: TRBD1; J gene: TRBJ1-5; V gene: TRBV6-6; clone size: many; CDR3 protein: CASSYTGQGSDQPQHF; CDR3 DNA: TGTGCCAGCAGTTACACGGGACAGGGATCGGATCAGCCCCAGCATTTT
D gene: TRBD1; J gene: TRBJ1-1; V gene: TRBV6-2/TRBV6-3; clone size: many; CDR3 protein: CASSGTGGLRSHEAFF; CDR3 DNA: TGTGCCAGCAGTGGGACAGGGGGTCTCCGGTCGCATGAAGCTTTCTTT
D gene: -; J gene: TRBJ2-3; V gene: TRBV4-3; clone size: many; CDR3 protein: CASSQAGLFGDTQYF; CDR3 DNA: TGCGCCAGCAGCCAGGCCGGACTTTTTGGAGATACGCAGTATTTT
D gene: TRBD2; J gene: TRBJ2-1; V gene: TRBV20-1; clone size: many; CDR3 protein: CSARRWETSVSNEQFF; CDR3 DNA: TGCAGTGCTAGAAGATGGGAGACTAGCGTGTCCAATGAGCAGTTCTTC
D gene: TRBD2; J gene: TRBJ2-7; V gene: TRBV7-9; clone size: many; CDR3 protein: CASSLFAGGAYEQYF; CDR3 DNA: TGTGCCAGCAGCTTATTCGCGGGAGGGGCCTACGAGCAGTACTTC
D gene: TRBD1; J gene: TRBJ2-2; V gene: TRBV27; clone size: many; CDR3 protein: CASSLKGAPAAGELFF; CDR3 DNA: TGTGCCAGCAGTTTAAAGGGGGCCCCGGCCGCCGGGGAGCTGTTTTTT